These 30 T cell receptor beta chains were sequenced from one sample in a study of cytomegalovirus exposure and HLA in healthy donors. The method was immunoSEQ multiplex PCR; TCRdb's version includes in-frame clones alone and lacks a portion of them. The sample lists about 200,000 clones, about 79% occurring once. The material sequenced was PBMCs. These receptors originate from a woman between 25 and 40 years old in good health and CMV-seropositive.

The J gene is TRBJ1-2, the V gene TRBV7-6; a weak D match, TRBD1 (5 bases). Trimming cost V 6 bases and J 3 bases, with 17 bases left between them. Germline CDR1 is SGHVS and CDR2 is FNYEAQ. The CDR3 contains 15 residues. The CDR3 sequence is CASSPGQGFDYGYTF. The CDR3 DNA reads TGTGCCAGCAGTCCGGGTCAGGGTTTTGACTATGGCTACACCTTC.

This clone turned up a few times. This chain joins TRBV14 and TRBJ2-2; D is possibly TRBD1 (5 bases). CDR3 length equals 15 residues. The V end was cut by 1 base, the J end by 3 bases, with 9 bases between. Per germline, CDR1 SGHDN and CDR2 FVKESK. DNA of the CDR3: TGTGCCAGCAGCCAAGGTGCAGGGTACACCGGGGAGCTGTTTTTT. Protein sequence: CASSQGAGYTGELFF.

The V call is TRBV5-1, the J call TRBJ2-3; 7 bases line up with TRBD1. The CDR3 is 15 residues long. After removal of 0 bases from V and 1 base from J, the junction contained 2 bases not matched to a gene. Germline V gene data show CDR1 as SGHRS and CDR2 as YFSETQ. The DNA of the CDR3 is TGCGCCAGCAGCTTGGCGACAGGGCGCACAGATACGCAGTATTTT. Its protein product is CASSLATGRTDTQYF.

This chain connects TRBV28 to TRBJ2-5; TRBD2 is a possible D gene (5 bases). V lost 5 bases and J lost 4, with 17 bases in between. The CDR3 loop spans 15 amino acids. Germline CDR1 reads MDHEN; CDR2 reads SYDVKM. CDR3 DNA sequence: TGTGCCAGCAGTATCCTGACGAGGGCTCGAGAGACCCAGTACTTC. This gives the protein CASSILTRARETQYF.

The chain is built from TRBV11-2 and TRBJ2-7; 10 positions match TRBD2. The CDR3 runs 15 residues. With V trimmed by 5 bases and J by 3 bases, 7 bases remained unmatched. Germline CDR1 reads SGHAT; CDR2 reads FQNNGV. In DNA form, the CDR3 reads TGTGCCAGCAGCACCCCGACTAGCGGGCGCTACGAGCAGTACTTC. Encoded protein: CASSTPTSGRYEQYF.

CDR3 amino acids: CSVERTSGGVFLDTQYF. The CDR3 coding sequence is TGCAGCGTTGAGCGGACTAGCGGGGGGGTATTCTTGGATACGCAGTATTTT. The chain is built from TRBV29-1 and TRBJ2-3, with 15 bases that match TRBD2. The CDR3 spans 17 residues. Germline CDR1 and CDR2: SQVTM and ANQGSEA. V lost 3 bases, J lost 6 bases, and 10 bases stayed unmatched.

The chain has TRBV2 and TRBJ1-4; D gene unclear. Trimming pared 7 bases from V and 0 bases from J, leaving 9 bases between. The CDR3 contains 14 residues. Looked up from germline, CDR1 is SNHLY and CDR2 is FYNNEI. The chain's CDR3 is CASNWRTTNEKLFF. CDR3 DNA sequence: TGTGCCAGCAATTGGAGGACAACTAATGAAAAACTGTTTTTT.

The chain links TRBV6-6 to TRBJ1-2; D is perhaps TRBD1 (5 bases). This CDR3 is built from 14 residues. Germline CDR1 and CDR2: MNHNY and SVGAGI (reference sequence). The V end lost 7 bases, the J end lost 3 bases, and 15 bases lay between the germline ends. The CDR3 region is CASKAGGRDYGYTF. Here the CDR3 DNA reads TGTGCCAGCAAGGCCGGGGGACGCGACTATGGCTACACCTTC.

J is TRBJ1-2 and V is TRBV30; D is perhaps TRBD1 (5 bases). CDR1 is GTSNPN, CDR2 SVGIG, per germline (reference sequence). CDR3 size: 14 residues. Trimming pared 5 bases from V and 4 bases from J, leaving 17 bases between. The CDR3 DNA follows: TGTGCCTGGGCGAGACAGACAAGGCTCTATGGCTACACCTTC. Its protein is CAWARQTRLYGYTF.

The chain recombines TRBV2 with TRBJ1-5, with D unresolved. Deletions cut 3 bases from V and 4 bases from J, with 10 bases between. CDR3 length: 14 residues. The germline gives CDR1 SNHLY, CDR2 FYNNEI. This CDR3 is CASSDHIQNQPQHF. In DNA, the CDR3 is TGTGCCAGCAGTGACCACATTCAAAATCAGCCCCAGCATTTT. Full variable domain (rest looked up from reference TRBV2 and TRBJ1-5): EPEVTQTPSHQVTQMGQEVILRCVPISNHLYFYWYRQILGQKVEFLVSFYNNEISEKSEIFDDQFSVERPDGSNFTLKIRSTKLEDSAMYFCASSDHIQNQPQHFGDGTRLSIL.

V is TRBV5-6 and J is TRBJ2-3; TRBD1 agrees at 7 bases. Trimming at V came to 6 bases and at J to 0 bases, leaving 10 bases not matched to a gene. CDR3 size: 16 residues. Per the germline V gene, CDR1 is SGHDT and CDR2 is YYEEEE. CDR3: CASTIRQGRSTDTQYF. Here the CDR3 DNA reads TGTGCCAGCACGATTAGACAGGGCAGAAGCACAGATACGCAGTATTTT.

The chain combines TRBV7-9 with TRBJ2-7; the match to TRBD2 covers 7 bases. Germline CDR1 and CDR2: SEHNR and FQNEAQ (reference sequence). V dropped 5 bases and J dropped 1; count of bases not matched to a gene: 5. The CDR3 sequence is 14 residues long. CDR3: CASSGREPSYEQYF. In DNA, the CDR3 is TGTGCCAGCAGCGGGCGGGAGCCATCCTACGAGCAGTACTTC.

The chain combines TRBV29-1 with TRBJ2-1, with 12 positions matching TRBD2. The CDR3 is 15 amino acids. The V and J ends lost 7 bases and 3 bases, in that order; junction bases with no gene match: 7. Germline V CDR1 and CDR2: SQVTM, ANQGSEA. Here the CDR3 reads CSARTSGNDYNEQFF. The CDR3 DNA reads as TGCAGCGCCCGGACTAGCGGGAATGACTACAATGAGCAGTTCTTC.

V is TRBV5-6 and J is TRBJ2-3; 8 positions match TRBD1. The V segment lost 4 bases and the J segment 0 bases; nucleotides outside the gene matches: 4. The CDR3 spans 15 residues. Germline loops: CDR1 SGHDT, CDR2 YYEEEE. The CDR3 nucleotides are TGTGCCAGCAGCGGGGGGACAGGAAGCACAGATACGCAGTATTTT. Amino acid sequence: CASSGGTGSTDTQYF.

The rearrangement links TRBV9 to TRBJ1-3; D not certain. The CDR3 has 14 amino acids. Germline assignment: CDR1 SGDLS and CDR2 YYNGEE. V dropped 5 bases and J dropped 0 bases, with 9 bases sitting between them. CDR3 DNA sequence: TGTGCCAGCAGTCGGTTTCTCTCTGGAAACACCATATATTTT. This gives the protein CASSRFLSGNTIYF.

The chain is built from TRBV29-1 and TRBJ2-1; 8 bases are shared with TRBD2. Germline-derived CDR1 and CDR2 are SQVTM and ANQGSEA. CDR3 length: 17 amino acids. J lost 8 bases, V lost 4 bases, and 19 bases had no gene match. CDR3 DNA sequence: TGCAGCGTTGCCCAAGCGGGAGCGGGCCAATTCGAGGATGAGCAGTTCTTC. The encoded protein is CSVAQAGAGQFEDEQFF.

The chain joins TRBV29-1 to TRBJ2-4, with a weak D call TRBD2 (6 bases). The CDR3 length is 14 residues. Looked up from germline, CDR1 is SQVTM and CDR2 is ANQGSEA. The V gene lost 4 bases and the J gene lost 13 bases, with 23 bases spanning the gap. CDR3 residues: CSVGVGGGTEIQYF. CDR3 sequence (DNA): TGCAGCGTTGGGGTCGGCGGAGGGACCGAAATCCAGTACTTC.

The chain uses TRBV5-1 and TRBJ2-3; TRBD1 matches at 7 bases. Germline CDR1 reads SGHRS; CDR2 reads YFSETQ. V lost 3 bases to trimming and J lost 6 bases; unmatched junction nucleotides: 10. This CDR3 has 15 amino acids. The CDR3: CASSSQGEGVDTQYF. The CDR3 DNA reads TGCGCCAGCAGCTCCCAGGGGGAAGGAGTCGATACGCAGTATTTT.

This clone has a single count. The chain links TRBV19 to TRBJ2-1; 8 bases map to TRBD2. Germline CDR1 LNHDA, CDR2 SQIVND (reference sequence). The CDR3 extends over 15 amino acids. V lost 3 bases to trimming and J lost 4 bases; unmatched junction nucleotides: 5. CDR3 nucleotides: TGTGCCAGTAGTATCGGACTAGCACGATACAATGAGCAGTTCTTC. This gives the protein CASSIGLARYNEQFF.

The DNA for the CDR3 is TGTGCCAGCAGTGTAGTGAGGAGCAATCAGCCCCAGCATTTT. It translates to CASSVVRSNQPQHF. The gene calls are TRBV2 and TRBJ1-5; D remains unclear. Germline V gene data show CDR1 as SNHLY and CDR2 as FYNNEI. V shed 4 bases and J shed 1 base, with 8 bases lying between them. The CDR3 consists of 14 residues.

This chain uses TRBV30 with TRBJ2-1; possible D gene TRBD2, 5 bases. Deletions cut 5 bases from V and 1 base from J, with 12 bases between. Germline CDR1 and CDR2: GTSNPN and SVGIG (reference sequence). The CDR3 totals 14 residues. In nucleotides, the CDR3 is TGTGCCTGGGGACGGCGGGTTTCCTACAATGAGCAGTTCTTC. This encodes CAWGRRVSYNEQFF.

The V call is TRBV27, the J call TRBJ2-7, with 13 nucleotides matching TRBD2. Germline V gene sequence: CDR1 MNHEY, CDR2 SMNVEV (reference sequence). V was clipped by 1 base and J by 5 bases; unmatched bases: 5. This CDR3 has 16 amino acids. The CDR3 here is CASSLLPGLAGNEQYF. The CDR3 nucleotides read TGTGCCAGCAGTTTATTACCGGGACTAGCGGGAAACGAGCAGTACTTC.

This clone was found once. Other nucleotide sequences in the sample specify the same CDR3. V and J are TRBV28 and TRBJ2-7; 8 bases are shared with TRBD1. This CDR3 region has 14 residues. The J segment lost 4 bases and the V segment lost 6 bases, leaving 8 bases of the junction unmatched. Germline V lookup: CDR1 MDHEN, CDR2 SYDVKM. The CDR3 region has the DNA TGTGCCAGCAGCAGAGGACAGGGACCATACGAGCAGTACTTC. Translation gives CASSRGQGPYEQYF.

Only one count was recorded for this clone. The chain joins TRBV27 to TRBJ2-7; D is undetermined. Trimming took 3 bases from V and 0 from J, leaving 6 bases between them. The CDR3 has 13 residues. Germline CDR1 and CDR2: MNHEY and SMNVEV (reference sequence). CDR3: CASSFSDSYEQYF. CDR3 bases: TGTGCCAGCAGTTTCAGTGACTCCTACGAGCAGTACTTC.

The chain joins TRBV18 to TRBJ2-7, with D possibly matching TRBD2 (5 bases). Looked up from germline, CDR1 is KGHSH and CDR2 is LQKENI. The V end lost 2 bases, the J end lost 3 bases, and 11 bases lay between the germline ends. CDR3 size: 14 residues. The CDR3 sequence: CASSPSGRVYEQYF. As DNA, the CDR3 is TGTGCCAGCTCACCAAGTGGGCGGGTCTACGAGCAGTACTTC.

The chain joins TRBV11-3 to TRBJ2-3; 10 positions agree with TRBD2. V was pared by 3 bases and J by 4 bases, with 7 bases of the junction left unmatched. Germline loops: CDR1 SGHNT, CDR2 YENEEA. The CDR3 runs to 16 residues. Written as DNA, the CDR3 is TGTGCCAGCAGCTTCGGGACTAGCGACTTTTCAGATACGCAGTATTTT. Protein: CASSFGTSDFSDTQYF.

The V call is TRBV5-1, the J call TRBJ1-1, with TRBD1 identical over 7 bases. The junction had 9 bases not matched to a gene; V was cut back by 2 bases and J by 2 bases. The CDR3 is 16 amino acids. In germline, CDR1 is SGHRS, CDR2 YFSETQ. DNA for the CDR3: TGCGCCAGCAGCTTCCTCCCCGGGACAGTAAACACTGAAGCTTTCTTT. This codes for CASSFLPGTVNTEAFF.

The rearrangement uses TRBV27 and TRBJ2-7, with no clear D. The germline V gene has CDR1 MNHEY and CDR2 SMNVEV (reference sequence). V was clipped by 2 bases and J by 4 bases, with 15 bases between them. CDR3 length: 15 amino acids. The CDR3 here is CASSLVPSAPYEQYF. CDR3 DNA: TGTGCCAGCAGTTTAGTCCCTAGTGCGCCTTACGAGCAGTACTTC.

The V and J genes are TRBV18 and TRBJ1-5, with D tentatively TRBD1 (5 bases). Between the trimmed V and J ends, which lost 3 bases and 4 bases, there was a span of 10 bases. The CDR3 covers 14 residues. Germline CDR1 is KGHSH and CDR2 is LQKENI. The CDR3 spells CASSPTGGNQPQHF. The CDR3 DNA reads as TGTGCCAGCTCACCGACGGGGGGTAATCAGCCCCAGCATTTT.

In nucleotides, the CDR3 is TGCAGCGTCGCCGGGACAGTCACAGATACGCAGTATTTT. Translated, it gives CSVAGTVTDTQYF. The chain combines TRBV29-1 with TRBJ2-3; 7 nucleotides match TRBD1. This CDR3 region has 13 residues. The ends lost 6 bases at V and 2 bases at J; junction bases unmatched: 5. The germline CDR1 and CDR2 sequences are SQVTM and ANQGSEA.